This T cell receptor beta chain was captured in a study of naive and memory T cell subsets. This clonotype has only a few counts. An equimolar mix of two oligonucleotides served as the beta constant-region primer for TRBC1 and TRBC2. Nested alpha and beta constant-region primers with the SP2 primer drove four PCR rounds on ligated cDNA. TCRdb redid the calling of the UMI-ligation and nested PCR reads with MiXCR, one entry per CDR3 protein. The data contain 130,000 or so distinct CDR3 sequences, around a third of them singletons. Trimming shortened V by 6 bases and J by 2 bases, and 9 bases separated the two germline ends. This CDR3 spans 13 amino acids. Germline V lookup: CDR1 KGHSH, CDR2 LQKENI.

The V call is TRBV18, the J call TRBJ2-3, with D tentatively TRBD1 (5 bases). The sequenced sample was central memory CD4+ T cells from blood. This sequence originates from a human donor in good health. The CDR3 bases are TGTGCCAGCTCTCAGGGTATCACAGATACGCAGTATTTT. Translated: CASSQGITDTQYF.